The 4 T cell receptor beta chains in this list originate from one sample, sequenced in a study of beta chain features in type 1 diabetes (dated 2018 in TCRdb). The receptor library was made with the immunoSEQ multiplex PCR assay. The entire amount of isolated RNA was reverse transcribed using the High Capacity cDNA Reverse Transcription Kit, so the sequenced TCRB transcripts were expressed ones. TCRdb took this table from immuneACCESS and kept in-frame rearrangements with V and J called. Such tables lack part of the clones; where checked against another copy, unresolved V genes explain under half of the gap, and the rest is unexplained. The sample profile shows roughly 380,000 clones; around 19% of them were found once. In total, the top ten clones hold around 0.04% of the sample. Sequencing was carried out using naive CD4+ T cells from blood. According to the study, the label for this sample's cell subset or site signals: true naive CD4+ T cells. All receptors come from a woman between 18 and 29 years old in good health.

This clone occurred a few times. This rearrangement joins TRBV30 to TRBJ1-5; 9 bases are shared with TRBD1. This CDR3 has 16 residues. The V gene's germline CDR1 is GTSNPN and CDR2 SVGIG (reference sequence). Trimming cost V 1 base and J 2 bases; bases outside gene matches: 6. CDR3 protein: CAWSGDRALGNQPQHF. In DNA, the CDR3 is TGTGCCTGGAGTGGGGACAGGGCCCTTGGCAATCAGCCCCAGCATTTT.

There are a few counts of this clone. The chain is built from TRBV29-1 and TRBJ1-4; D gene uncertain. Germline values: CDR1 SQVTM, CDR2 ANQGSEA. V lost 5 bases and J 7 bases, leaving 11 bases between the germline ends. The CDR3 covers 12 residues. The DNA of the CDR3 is TGCAGCGTTCAAAAAGCCGGTGAAAAACTGTTTTTT. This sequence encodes CSVQKAGEKLFF.

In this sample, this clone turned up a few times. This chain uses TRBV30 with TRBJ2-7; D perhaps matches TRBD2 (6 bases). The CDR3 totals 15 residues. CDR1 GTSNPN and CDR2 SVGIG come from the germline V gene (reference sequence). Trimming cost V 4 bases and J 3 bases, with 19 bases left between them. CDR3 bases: TGTGCCTGGACTTCGGAGGGACGGGGGTTCTACGAGCAGTACTTC. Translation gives CAWTSEGRGFYEQYF.

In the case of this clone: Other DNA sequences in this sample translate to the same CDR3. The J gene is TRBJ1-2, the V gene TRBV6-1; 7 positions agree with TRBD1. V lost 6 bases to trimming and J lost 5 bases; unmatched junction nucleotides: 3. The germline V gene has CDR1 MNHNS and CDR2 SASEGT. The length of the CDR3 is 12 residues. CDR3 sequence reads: CASSETGYGYTF. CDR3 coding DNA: TGTGCCAGCAGCGAGACAGGGTATGGCTACACCTTC.